One sample yielded the 11 T cell receptor beta chains listed below, sequenced in a study of cytomegalovirus exposure and HLA in healthy donors. The PCR was carried out with 60 Vbeta primers and 13 Jbeta primers. Repertoires were generated with immunoSEQ multiplex PCR, while TCRdb's copy carries only in-frame clones and drops some. Of fewer than 150,000 clones in the sample, 67% were seen once. The sample comprised PBMCs. The receptors were sampled from a man between 18 and 35 years old in good health and CMV-seropositive.

This clone was counted only a few times. The chain has TRBV6-1 and TRBJ1-6; weak D call: TRBD1 (6 bases). This CDR3 contains 14 residues. V lost 11 bases to trimming and J lost 0 bases, with 11 bases between them. Germline CDR1 and CDR2: MNHNS and SASEGT. The CDR3 loop reads CAGGASSYNSPLHF. DNA for the CDR3: TGTGCCGGGGGGGCGAGCTCCTATAATTCACCCCTCCACTTT.

The chain employs TRBV29-1 and TRBJ2-1; the match to TRBD2 covers 7 bases. The CDR3 is 15 amino acids. V lost 4 bases and J lost 9; bases outside the gene matches: 15. From germline, CDR1 is SQVTM and CDR2 ANQGSEA. Written as DNA, the CDR3 is TGCAGCGTTGGAGTGGGAGCGGGAATCACAACTGAGCAGTTCTTC. This encodes CSVGVGAGITTEQFF.

The V and J genes are TRBV6-1 and TRBJ1-1, with TRBD1 matching 7 bases. Germline CDR1 and CDR2: MNHNS and SASEGT. This CDR3 contains 13 residues. V was clipped by 7 bases and J by 3 bases; unmatched bases: 5. The CDR3 bases are TGTGCCAGCAAGGAGGGGGCGCACACTGAAGCTTTCTTT. Protein product: CASKEGAHTEAFF.

The chain recombines TRBV5-4 with TRBJ2-3; D unclear. This CDR3 has 13 residues. Germline V gives CDR1 SGHNT, CDR2 YYREEE (reference sequence). The V end lost 0 bases, the J end lost 2 bases, and 4 bases lay between the germline ends. The CDR3 spells CASSLANTDTQYF. In nucleotides, the CDR3 is TGTGCCAGCAGCTTGGCAAACACAGATACGCAGTATTTT.

In its sample, this clone was seen once. The chain carries TRBV7-2 and TRBJ2-1; possible D gene TRBD2, 6 bases. The V and J ends lost 4 bases and 6 bases respectively, with 10 bases between them. Germline assignment: CDR1 SGHTA and CDR2 FQGNSA. CDR3 length: 13 residues. The DNA for the CDR3 is TGTGCCAGCAGCTCGGGACTGTTCAATGAGCAGTTCTTC. This gives the protein CASSSGLFNEQFF.

V is TRBV2 and J is TRBJ2-5; tentative D call: TRBD1 (6 bases). The germline gives CDR1 SNHLY, CDR2 FYNNEI. The CDR3 is 14 amino acids. V shed 8 bases and J shed 5 bases, with 18 bases lying between them. CDR3 DNA sequence: TGTGCCAGCGTTGGACAGTCTGTGGGGGAGACCCAGTACTTC. It yields the protein CASVGQSVGETQYF.

The table lists this clone with a few counts. The CDR3 region is CASRAPWGEQSPLHF. DNA of the CDR3: TGTGCCAGTAGAGCCCCCTGGGGGGAGCAGTCACCCCTCCACTTT. The chain is built from TRBV19 and TRBJ1-6, with a weak D call TRBD1 (5 bases). CDR3 length: 15 amino acids. V dropped 6 bases and J dropped 10 bases, with 19 bases sitting between them. Germline CDR1 is LNHDA and CDR2 is SQIVND (reference sequence).

This clone was detected a few times. The V and J genes are TRBV4-1 and TRBJ2-7; tentatively, D is TRBD2 (5 bases). V was shortened by 1 base and J by 2 bases, with 15 bases between the two germline ends. CDR1 and CDR2 from the germline V gene are MGHRA and YSYEKL. The CDR3 spans 16 residues. CDR3 DNA: TGCGCCAGCAGCCAAGTCGGAGGATCGTCTACCTACGAGCAGTACGTC. Its translation: CASSQVGGSSTYEQYV.

This clone appeared a few times. The chain recombines TRBV6-5 with TRBJ1-3; D ambiguous. V lost 6 bases to trimming and J lost 5 bases, with 17 bases between them. The CDR3 is 15 amino acids. Germline CDR1 is MNHEY and CDR2 is SVGAGI. CDR3 in DNA: TGTGCCAGCAGAGCCCTCTGGGGAGGGAGAAACACCATATATTTT. This codes for CASRALWGGRNTIYF.

The rearrangement joins TRBV11-2 to TRBJ2-5, with D perhaps matching TRBD2 (6 bases). This CDR3 region has 14 residues. Trimming stripped 5 bases from V and 1 base from J, with 11 bases between. CDR1 is SGHAT and CDR2 is FQNNGV in the germline V gene. The CDR3 protein is CASSPPGLQETQYF. CDR3 nucleotide sequence: TGTGCCAGCAGCCCTCCGGGACTCCAAGAGACCCAGTACTTC.

J is TRBJ2-2 and V is TRBV2; the match to TRBD1 covers 7 bases. V was clipped by 4 bases and J by 0 bases; unmatched bases: 2. Germline V CDR1 and CDR2: SNHLY, FYNNEI. The CDR3 is 15 residues long. The CDR3 DNA reads as TGTGCCAGCAGTGGGCAGGGGGCGAACACCGGGGAGCTGTTTTTT. This sequence encodes CASSGQGANTGELFF.